A selection of T cell receptor beta chains follows, all from one sample in a study of blood T cell repertoires in COVID-19. Measured with immunoSEQ multiplex PCR; TCRdb has only the in-frame clones, and not every one. The table lists 250,000 to 300,000 clones, about nine tenths of them singletons, with around 2.2% in the top ten. Sample: peripheral blood. The receptors here all came from a woman aged 50 to 60 who had recovered from COVID-19. Both conserved end residues are part of each CDR3. The D gene is left open where the match is weak. Not every row has a clone size; where given, it reads once, few, many or a size class.

CDR3nt: TGTGCCAGCAGTCAGGGTAACTCTGGAAACACCATATATTTT; CDR3aa: CASSQGNSGNTIYF; j_gene: TRBJ1-3; v_gene: TRBV9; abundance: NA; d_gene: NA
CDR3nt: TGTGCCAGCAGTCCCTCCAGAGGAGGGGCCAACGTCCTGACTTTC; CDR3aa: CASSPSRGGANVLTF; j_gene: TRBJ2-6; v_gene: TRBV28; abundance: NA; d_gene: NA
CDR3nt: TGTGCCAGCAGCTTTTTTTCTGGCACAGATACGCAGTATTTT; CDR3aa: CASSFFSGTDTQYF; j_gene: TRBJ2-3; v_gene: TRBV5-5; abundance: NA; d_gene: NA
CDR3nt: TGTGCCAGCAGCTTCCCAGGCCGGACAGAAGCTTTCTTT; CDR3aa: CASSFPGRTEAFF; j_gene: TRBJ1-1; v_gene: TRBV7-3; abundance: once; d_gene: NA
CDR3nt: TGTGCCAGCAGCGGGCGCTTCACAGATACGCAGTATTTT; CDR3aa: CASSGRFTDTQYF; j_gene: TRBJ2-3; v_gene: TRBV11-2; abundance: NA; d_gene: NA
CDR3nt: TGCGCCAGCAGCTCTCGACGGGAGGAGACGCAGTATTTT; CDR3aa: CASSSRREETQYF; j_gene: TRBJ2-3; v_gene: TRBV5-1; abundance: NA; d_gene: TRBD2
CDR3nt: TGTGCCATCAGTGAGTCAACAGGGAAGCCGGATGGCTACACCTTC; CDR3aa: CAISESTGKPDGYTF; j_gene: TRBJ1-2; v_gene: TRBV10-3; abundance: NA; d_gene: NA
CDR3nt: TGTGCCAGCAGCACAACGACAGGGCAAGGGACTGAAGCTTTCTTT; CDR3aa: CASSTTTGQGTEAFF; j_gene: TRBJ1-1; v_gene: TRBV9; abundance: NA; d_gene: TRBD1
CDR3nt: TGTGCCATCAACGGGGGTAACTATGGCTACACCTTC; CDR3aa: CAINGGNYGYTF; j_gene: TRBJ1-2; v_gene: TRBV10-3; abundance: NA; d_gene: NA
CDR3nt: TGTGCCAGCAGACTATTCGGACTCGTTGGTTACACCTACGAGCAGTACTTC; CDR3aa: CASRLFGLVGYTYEQYF; j_gene: TRBJ2-7; v_gene: TRBV7-3; abundance: NA; d_gene: NA
CDR3nt: TGTGCCATCGGATTCCAGGGCGGTCCCAGGCACACTGAAGCTTTCTTT; CDR3aa: CAIGFQGGPRHTEAFF; j_gene: TRBJ1-1; v_gene: TRBV10-3; abundance: NA; d_gene: NA
CDR3nt: TGTGCCAGCAGTTTGACAGGGGGCGCTGAAGCTTTCTTT; CDR3aa: CASSLTGGAEAFF; j_gene: TRBJ1-1; v_gene: TRBV12-3/TRBV12-4; abundance: NA; d_gene: TRBD1